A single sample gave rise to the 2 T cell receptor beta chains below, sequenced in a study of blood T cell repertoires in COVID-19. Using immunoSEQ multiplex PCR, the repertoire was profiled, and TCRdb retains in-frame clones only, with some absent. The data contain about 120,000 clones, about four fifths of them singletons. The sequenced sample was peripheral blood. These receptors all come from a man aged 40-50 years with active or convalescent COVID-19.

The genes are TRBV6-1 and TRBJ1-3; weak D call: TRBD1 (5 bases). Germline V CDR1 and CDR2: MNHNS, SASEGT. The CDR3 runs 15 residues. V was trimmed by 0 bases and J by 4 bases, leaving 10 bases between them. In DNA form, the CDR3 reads TGTGCCAGCAGTGAAGCGGGGGGTCCCGGAAACACCATATATTTT. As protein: CASSEAGGPGNTIYF.

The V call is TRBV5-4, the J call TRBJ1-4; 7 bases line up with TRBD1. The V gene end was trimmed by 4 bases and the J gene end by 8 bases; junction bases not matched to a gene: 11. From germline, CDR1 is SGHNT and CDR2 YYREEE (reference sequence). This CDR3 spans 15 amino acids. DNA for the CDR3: TGTGCCAGCAGCGCAAAAGCAGGGGGACGGGAAAAACTGTTTTTT. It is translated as CASSAKAGGREKLFF.